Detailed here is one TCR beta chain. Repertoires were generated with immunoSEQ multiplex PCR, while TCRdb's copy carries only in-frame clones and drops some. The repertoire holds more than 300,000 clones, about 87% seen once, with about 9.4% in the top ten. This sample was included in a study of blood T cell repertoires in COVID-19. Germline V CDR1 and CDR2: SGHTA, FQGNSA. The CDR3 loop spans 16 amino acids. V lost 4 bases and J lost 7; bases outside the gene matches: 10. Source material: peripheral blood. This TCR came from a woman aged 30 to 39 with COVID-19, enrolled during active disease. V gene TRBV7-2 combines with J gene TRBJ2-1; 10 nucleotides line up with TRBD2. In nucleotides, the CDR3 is TGTGCCAGCAGCTCGATCGGGCTAGCGGGAGTGAATGAGCAGTTCTTC. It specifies CASSSIGLAGVNEQFF. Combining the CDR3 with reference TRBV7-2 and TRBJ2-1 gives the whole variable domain GAGVSQSPSNKVTEKGKDVELRCDPISGHTALYWYRQSLGQGLEFLIYFQGNSAPDKSGLPSDRFSAERTGGSVSTLTIQRTQQEDSAVYLCASSSIGLAGVNEQFFGPGTRLTVL.